The 17 T cell receptor beta chains given below trace back to one sample, sequenced in a study of tumor and adjacent non-tumor tissue in lung cancer. RNA was extracted from bulk tissue without any cell sorting. Three rounds of nested PCR, following a modified ARM-PCR protocol, produced the TCRbeta library. TCRdb fed the multiplex PCR reads into MiXCR, producing one record per CDR3 protein. The sample contains 120,000 or so distinct CDR3 sequences, roughly 64% of which appear only once. Input material: lung tumor tissue. These TCRs come from a man younger than 40 with non-small cell lung cancer.

This chain uses TRBV5-6 with TRBJ1-2, with 7 positions matching TRBD1. With 6 bases clipped from V and 7 bases from J, the junction kept 9 bases outside the gene matches. Germline CDR1 reads SGHDT; CDR2 reads YYEEEE. The CDR3 has 13 residues. CDR3 loop: CASTEDRVTGYTF. As DNA, the CDR3 is TGTGCCAGCACCGAAGACAGGGTTACTGGCTACACCTTC.

This clonotype has at least ten counts. V gene TRBV29-1 combines with J gene TRBJ1-1; no definite D call. The V gene's germline CDR1 is SQVTM and CDR2 ANQGSEA. Trimming left V 3 bases short and J 5 bases short, with 10 bases between. This CDR3 comprises 12 residues. CDR3: CSVEREATEAFF. CDR3 nucleotides: TGCAGCGTTGAGAGGGAGGCAACTGAAGCTTTCTTT.

As regards this clonotype: This may come from a read error, since a much larger clone is one base off. This chain links TRBV6-2 or TRBV6-3 with TRBJ1-5; D is perhaps TRBD1 (5 bases). The length of the CDR3 is 14 residues. Germline V gene sequence: CDR1 MNHEY, CDR2 SVGEGT. This chain's CDR3 is CACSRGGPLYPQHF. The CDR3 region has the DNA TGTGCCTGCAGTCGGGGGGGACCCCTTTATCCCCAGCATTTT.

In regard to this clonotype: It is likely a read error, because the conserved phenylalanine at the end of the CDR3 is missing. The genes are TRBV6-5 and TRBJ2-2; no firm D call. Germline loops: CDR1 MNHEY, CDR2 SVGAGI. This CDR3 has 12 amino acids. CDR3 region: CASNYSTGELFL. CDR3 DNA: TGTGCCAGCAATTACTCCACCGGGGAGCTGTTTTTG.

As to this clonotype: Lacking the conserved final phenylalanine or tryptophan, this CDR3 likely reflects a read error. The chain links TRBV6-5 to TRBJ2-7, with 12 bases lining up with TRBD2. Per the germline V gene, CDR1 is MNHEY and CDR2 is SVGAGI. This CDR3 spans 15 amino acids. The DNA for the CDR3 is TGTGCCAGCAGTTGGACTAGCGGGGTTACCTACGAACAGTACCTC. Residues: CASSWTSGVTYEQYL.

As regards this clonotype: A much more abundant neighbour one base away suggests this may be a read error. J is TRBJ2-3 and V is TRBV6-6; no definite D call. The V gene's germline CDR1 is MNHNY and CDR2 SVGAGI (reference sequence). The CDR3 has 12 amino acids. Trimming pared 6 bases from V and 7 bases from J, leaving 11 bases between. The CDR3 loop reads CASRNPQYTQYF. The CDR3 bases are TGTGCCAGCAGAAACCCCCAGTATACGCAGTATTTT.

This clonotype was detected only once. The chain uses TRBV20-1 and TRBJ2-1; maybe TRBD2 (6 bases). Trimming took 8 bases from V and 5 from J, leaving 19 bases between them. Germline V lookup: CDR1 DFQATT, CDR2 SNEGSKA (reference sequence). The CDR3 consists of 14 residues. The CDR3 loop reads CSTRAAGCHNEQFF. DNA for the CDR3: TGCAGTACCCGGGCGGCGGGATGTCACAATGAGCAGTTCTTC.

This clonotype has a single count. The CDR3 does not close with the conserved phenylalanine or tryptophan, likely indicating a read error. The rearrangement uses TRBV11-1 and TRBJ2-2, with D perhaps TRBD1 (7 bases). The CDR3 is 15 amino acids. CDR1 is SGHAT, CDR2 FQDESV, per germline (reference sequence). CDR3 in DNA: TGTGCCAGCAGCCCAAACCCACAGGGGACCGGGGGGCTGTTTTAT. Translated, it gives CASSPNPQGTGGLFY.

The table lists this clonotype with many counts. The J gene is TRBJ2-3, the V gene TRBV6-6; no reliable D call. Trimming stripped 6 bases from V and 4 bases from J, with 11 bases between. This CDR3 is built from 13 residues. Germline V gene sequence: CDR1 MNHNY, CDR2 SVGAGI (reference sequence). The CDR3 protein is CASSSGYSDTQYF. The CDR3 region has the DNA TGTGCCAGCAGCTCTGGCTATTCAGATACGCAGTATTTT.

Details on this clonotype: This is likely a read error, given that the CDR3 carries no conserved phenylalanine or tryptophan at its end. It is unclear where the CDR3 begins or ends on the DNA, so no DNA is shown, and the CDR3 is as TCRdb lists it. The rearrangement links TRBV4-3 to TRBJ2-5; the table assigns TRBD2, which was not confirmed against the DNA. The germline V gene has CDR1 LGHNA and CDR2 YSLEER. A total of 15 residues make up the CDR3, ends included. The CDR3 reads CASSRSRQGGETPYL.

Of note for this clonotype: One junction end disagrees with the germline gene, perhaps due to a read error. The gene calls are TRBV6-2 or TRBV6-3 and TRBJ1-2, with D possibly being TRBD1 (5 bases). This CDR3 has 13 amino acids. Germline-derived CDR1 and CDR2 are MNHEY and SVGEGT. The CDR3: CASTEGGTYGHTF. The CDR3 bases are TGCGCCAGCACCGAGGGAGGGACCTATGGCCACACCTTC.

In regard to this clonotype: A much larger clone differs from this one at a single base, so this may be a read error. The genes are TRBV29-1 and TRBJ1-4; D is possibly TRBD1 (5 bases). Germline lookup yields CDR1 SQVTM and CDR2 ANQGSEA. The V gene lost 6 bases and the J gene lost 3 bases, with 11 bases spanning the gap. This CDR3 spans 13 amino acids. CDR3 protein: CSVDRTANEKLFF. In nucleotides, the CDR3 is TGCAGCGTAGACAGAACAGCTAATGAAAAACTGTTTTTT.

Regarding this clonotype: A much larger clone differs by one base, so this may be a read error. In DNA form, the CDR3 reads TGTGCCAGCAGTTACCGGAAGAATGAAAAACTGTTTTTT. As protein: CASSYRKNEKLFF. The chain joins TRBV6-2 or TRBV6-3 to TRBJ1-4; D is uncertain. Deletions cut 2 bases from V and 5 bases from J, with 6 bases between. Germline CDR1 is MNHEY and CDR2 is SVGEGT. This CDR3 is 13 amino acids long.

A note on this clonotype: It is likely a read error, because the conserved phenylalanine at the end of the CDR3 is missing. The V gene is TRBV6-2 or TRBV6-3, the J gene TRBJ2-1; 8 nucleotides align to TRBD2. Germline values: CDR1 MNHEY, CDR2 SVGEGT. The CDR3 has 18 amino acids. DNA of the CDR3: TGTGCCAGCAGTTACACTCTTACCGGGACTAGTTTCAGGGATGAACAGTTCTCC. Its protein is CASSYTLTGTSFRDEQFS.

This sequence joins TRBV6-5 and TRBJ1-5; a possible D gene is TRBD1 (6 bases). The DNA matches TRBJ2-3 better at its end, which makes the J call doubtful. CDR1 MNHEY and CDR2 SVGAGI come from the germline V gene. The length of the CDR3 is 15 residues. DNA for the CDR3: TGTGCCAGCAGTTACACAACAGGGTCGGATCAGCCCCAGTATTTT. It is translated as CASSYTTGSDQPQYF.

Regarding this clonotype: This sequence may be a read error, since a much larger clone differs from it by one base. V gene TRBV12-3 or TRBV12-4 combines with J gene TRBJ1-1; D may be TRBD1 (6 bases). The CDR3 consists of 14 residues. CDR3 DNA sequence: TGTGTCAGCAGTTTTGGGGGGCCGGGCACTGAAGCTTTCTTT. Encoded protein: CVSSFGGPGTEAFF.

In regard to this clonotype: The conserved phenylalanine or tryptophan is not found at the CDR3 terminus, so this likely reflects a read error. The DNA is left out, because the CDR3 cannot be placed on it with certainty; the CDR3 is given as TCRdb lists it. The chain recombines TRBV11-2 with TRBJ2-7; the DNA was not compared with TRBD1, the D call given in the table. Ends included, the CDR3 has 16 residues. Germline CDR1 and CDR2: SGHAT and FQNNGV. The CDR3 protein is CASSSTDSSPAYEQYS.